A selection of T cell receptor beta chains follows, all from one sample in a study of T cell responses to AZD1222 COVID-19 vaccine. Profiling relied on immunoSEQ multiplex PCR, and the TCRdb table lists in-frame clones only, not all of them. Seen here are some 150,000 clones, 80% to 90% observed once, and the top ten hold 5% to 6%. Sequenced material: peripheral blood, taken on day 0 of MenACWY control vaccination. The receptors were gathered from an adult in good health. The CDR3 runs from the conserved cysteine through the conserved F or W. A D gene is named only where the DNA matches it firmly. Where a row states a size, it is once, few, many or the class of an expanded clone; other rows omit it.

v_call: TRBV11-2
d_call: TRBD1
j_call: TRBJ2-6
clone_size: .
cdr3_nt: TGTGCCAGCAGCTTAGTGGTGGGACAGGGGGCTACTGGGGCCAACGTCCTGACTTTC
cdr3_aa: CASSLVVGQGATGANVLTF

v_call: TRBV10-3
d_call: TRBD1
j_call: TRBJ2-5
clone_size: .
cdr3_nt: TGTGCCACCCGCGGCGGACAGGACCAAGAGACCCAGTACTTC
cdr3_aa: CATRGGQDQETQYF

v_call: TRBV6-5
d_call: .
j_call: TRBJ2-1
clone_size: .
cdr3_nt: TGTGCCAGCCGAGAGCCAGGGGGGATCAATGAGCAGTTCTTC
cdr3_aa: CASREPGGINEQFF

v_call: TRBV25-1
d_call: .
j_call: TRBJ2-7
clone_size: .
cdr3_nt: TGTGCCAGCAATACCGGGCCCTACGAGCAGTACTTC
cdr3_aa: CASNTGPYEQYF

v_call: TRBV6-5
d_call: .
j_call: TRBJ1-1
clone_size: .
cdr3_nt: TGTGCCACCCTTCTGAACCAGCCGAACACTGAAGCTTTCTTT
cdr3_aa: CATLLNQPNTEAFF

v_call: TRBV5-1
d_call: .
j_call: TRBJ1-1
clone_size: .
cdr3_nt: TGCGCCAGCAGCTGGATAGGGGGTCTCGGTGGGCCGAACACTGAAGCTTTCTTT
cdr3_aa: CASSWIGGLGGPNTEAFF

v_call: TRBV5-4
d_call: TRBD2
j_call: TRBJ2-1
clone_size: .
cdr3_nt: TGTGCCAGCAGCCTAGCGGGGGAGCACAATGAGCAGTTCTTC
cdr3_aa: CASSLAGEHNEQFF

v_call: TRBV11-3
d_call: .
j_call: TRBJ2-2
clone_size: .
cdr3_nt: TGTGCCCACGGGGGGCCGGGCACCGGGGAGCTGTTTTTT
cdr3_aa: CAHGGPGTGELFF

v_call: TRBV7-2
d_call: TRBD2
j_call: TRBJ2-7
clone_size: .
cdr3_nt: TGTGCCAGCAGCTTTAGCGGGGGGACCTACGAGCAGTACTTC
cdr3_aa: CASSFSGGTYEQYF

v_call: TRBV13
d_call: TRBD1
j_call: TRBJ1-2
clone_size: .
cdr3_nt: TGTGCCAGCAGCTTAGGGGGGACAGGGGAAAACTATGGCTACACCTTC
cdr3_aa: CASSLGGTGENYGYTF

v_call: TRBV12-3/TRBV12-4
d_call: .
j_call: TRBJ1-2
clone_size: .
cdr3_nt: TGTGCCAGCAGTTTTGGCCAGAGGTATGGCTACACCTTC
cdr3_aa: CASSFGQRYGYTF

v_call: TRBV14
d_call: .
j_call: TRBJ1-5
clone_size: .
cdr3_nt: TGTGCCAGCAGCCAAGACTCCGCGGATCAGCCCCAGCATTTT
cdr3_aa: CASSQDSADQPQHF

v_call: TRBV3-1/TRBV3-2
d_call: .
j_call: TRBJ1-3
clone_size: .
cdr3_nt: TGTGCCAGCAGCCTAGAGGCAAACACCATATATTTT
cdr3_aa: CASSLEANTIYF

v_call: TRBV6-6
d_call: .
j_call: TRBJ2-5
clone_size: few
cdr3_nt: TGTGCCAGCAGTTACTCGGAAAGCTCAGAGACCCAGTACTTC
cdr3_aa: CASSYSESSETQYF

v_call: TRBV7-8
d_call: .
j_call: TRBJ1-2
clone_size: few
cdr3_nt: TGTGCCAGCAGTCTGGGACACTCTAACTATGGCTACACCTTC
cdr3_aa: CASSLGHSNYGYTF

v_call: TRBV7-7
d_call: .
j_call: TRBJ2-2
clone_size: .
cdr3_nt: TGTGCCAGCAGCTGGGAACGTACCGGGGAGCTGTTTTTT
cdr3_aa: CASSWERTGELFF

v_call: TRBV3-1/TRBV3-2
d_call: TRBD2
j_call: TRBJ2-7
clone_size: .
cdr3_nt: TGTGCCAGCAGTCTAGCGGGAGGGTCCTACGAGCAGTACTTC
cdr3_aa: CASSLAGGSYEQYF

v_call: TRBV9
d_call: .
j_call: TRBJ2-7
clone_size: few
cdr3_nt: TGTGCCAGCAGCGCCAGCTGGGATGGTAGGGAGCAGTACTTC
cdr3_aa: CASSASWDGREQYF

v_call: TRBV30
d_call: .
j_call: TRBJ2-7
clone_size: .
cdr3_nt: TGTGCCTGGAGAAGAGTACCCTACGAGCAGTACTTC
cdr3_aa: CAWRRVPYEQYF

v_call: TRBV6-5
d_call: .
j_call: TRBJ1-3
clone_size: .
cdr3_nt: TGTGCCAGCAGTTACCAGGAGTTTGGAGGAAACACCATATATTTT
cdr3_aa: CASSYQEFGGNTIYF

v_call: TRBV24-1
d_call: .
j_call: TRBJ1-2
clone_size: once
cdr3_nt: TGTGCCACCAGTGGGGAGGGGCTCTATGGCTACACCTTC
cdr3_aa: CATSGEGLYGYTF

v_call: TRBV19
d_call: .
j_call: TRBJ1-6
clone_size: .
cdr3_nt: TGTGCCAGTAGTATCGTTTCGGGACGGTCGAATTCACCCCTCCACTTT
cdr3_aa: CASSIVSGRSNSPLHF

v_call: TRBV12-3/TRBV12-4
d_call: .
j_call: TRBJ1-3
clone_size: .
cdr3_nt: TGTGCCAGCGGAGCCCCTCCCGGAAACACCATATATTTT
cdr3_aa: CASGAPPGNTIYF

v_call: TRBV5-1
d_call: .
j_call: TRBJ2-1
clone_size: few
cdr3_nt: TGCGCCAGCTCCCCTACAGCCAGGCCGTCCAATGAGCAGTTCTTC
cdr3_aa: CASSPTARPSNEQFF

v_call: TRBV4-2
d_call: .
j_call: TRBJ1-2
clone_size: few
cdr3_nt: TGTGCCAGCAGCCGAGTCGATTTGGCGTCAGAGAGGGTCTCTGGCTACACCTTC
cdr3_aa: CASSRVDLASERVSGYTF

v_call: TRBV19
d_call: .
j_call: TRBJ1-1
clone_size: few
cdr3_nt: TGTGCCAGTAGTCCACAGGGAATCGGAGCTTTCTTT
cdr3_aa: CASSPQGIGAFF

v_call: TRBV3-1/TRBV3-2
d_call: TRBD1
j_call: TRBJ1-2
clone_size: .
cdr3_nt: TGTGCCAGCAGCCAACTAGGGACAGGAGCATATGGCTACACCTTC
cdr3_aa: CASSQLGTGAYGYTF

v_call: TRBV7-6
d_call: .
j_call: TRBJ2-7
clone_size: .
cdr3_nt: TGTGCCAGCAGCTTAGCCTCCGCGGCAGGACCCTCCTACGAGCAGTACTTC
cdr3_aa: CASSLASAAGPSYEQYF

v_call: TRBV19
d_call: .
j_call: TRBJ1-6
clone_size: .
cdr3_nt: TGTGCCAGTAGTATGGACGGGGGGTCCTATAATTCACCCCTCCACTTT
cdr3_aa: CASSMDGGSYNSPLHF

v_call: TRBV28
d_call: .
j_call: TRBJ2-5
clone_size: .
cdr3_nt: TGTGCCAGCAGTCCGGTGGCGGGTGGTGAGACCCAGTACTTC
cdr3_aa: CASSPVAGGETQYF

v_call: TRBV7-2
d_call: TRBD1
j_call: TRBJ1-2
clone_size: .
cdr3_nt: TGTGCCAGCAGCTTGGACAGGGCCAGCGTCACCTTC
cdr3_aa: CASSLDRASVTF

v_call: TRBV19
d_call: .
j_call: TRBJ2-1
clone_size: .
cdr3_nt: TGTGCCAGTAGTATAGTTCAGAGCTCCTACAATGAGCAGTTCTTC
cdr3_aa: CASSIVQSSYNEQFF

v_call: TRBV18
d_call: .
j_call: TRBJ1-2
clone_size: .
cdr3_nt: TGTGCCAGCTCACCCTTGTCTCGGGAAGGCTACACCTTC
cdr3_aa: CASSPLSREGYTF

v_call: TRBV5-1
d_call: .
j_call: TRBJ2-2
clone_size: .
cdr3_nt: TGCGCCAGCAGCTCCGCCCCGGACGGGGAGCTGTTTTTT
cdr3_aa: CASSSAPDGELFF

v_call: TRBV29-1
d_call: .
j_call: TRBJ2-3
clone_size: .
cdr3_nt: TGCAGCGTTGAAATCAGCACAGATACGCAGTATTTT
cdr3_aa: CSVEISTDTQYF

v_call: TRBV7-6
d_call: .
j_call: TRBJ1-2
clone_size: .
cdr3_nt: TGTGCCAGCAGCGGGGTGGATGGCTACACCTTC
cdr3_aa: CASSGVDGYTF

v_call: TRBV10-3
d_call: .
j_call: TRBJ1-2
clone_size: .
cdr3_nt: TGTGCCATCAGTGAGGAAGGTGTGACCAACTATGGCTACACCTTC
cdr3_aa: CAISEEGVTNYGYTF

v_call: TRBV10-3
d_call: .
j_call: TRBJ2-7
clone_size: .
cdr3_nt: TGTGCCATCAGTGACGGGACGGGCGAGCAGTACTTC
cdr3_aa: CAISDGTGEQYF

v_call: TRBV5-6
d_call: TRBD2
j_call: TRBJ2-2
clone_size: .
cdr3_nt: TGTGCCAGCAGCCCCAGACTAGCGGGATACCTAACCGGGGAGCTGTTTTTT
cdr3_aa: CASSPRLAGYLTGELFF

v_call: TRBV6-5
d_call: .
j_call: TRBJ1-3
clone_size: .
cdr3_nt: TGTGCCAGCAGTTCCGTCTCTGGAAACACCATATATTTT
cdr3_aa: CASSSVSGNTIYF

v_call: TRBV7-2
d_call: TRBD1
j_call: TRBJ2-5
clone_size: .
cdr3_nt: TGTGCCAGCGGGGGACAGGGGCGGCAGACCCAGTACTTC
cdr3_aa: CASGGQGRQTQYF

v_call: TRBV5-1
d_call: .
j_call: TRBJ1-2
clone_size: .
cdr3_nt: TGCGCCAGCAGCTTGGAGAGAGGCCTCCGCTATGGCTACACCTTC
cdr3_aa: CASSLERGLRYGYTF

v_call: TRBV11-2
d_call: TRBD2
j_call: TRBJ2-2
clone_size: .
cdr3_nt: TGTGCCAGCAGCTTAGATAAAGCTAGCGGGGGCGGAAAAACCGGGGAGCTGTTTTTT
cdr3_aa: CASSLDKASGGGKTGELFF

v_call: TRBV11-3
d_call: .
j_call: TRBJ2-3
clone_size: .
cdr3_nt: TGTGCCAGCAGGCCTATTGGCGCCAACACAGATACGCAGTATTTT
cdr3_aa: CASRPIGANTDTQYF

v_call: TRBV5-1
d_call: .
j_call: TRBJ2-5
clone_size: .
cdr3_nt: TGCGCCAGCAGCCCAACGGGGGCCCGGGCCCAGTACTTC
cdr3_aa: CASSPTGARAQYF

v_call: TRBV7-2
d_call: .
j_call: TRBJ2-1
clone_size: .
cdr3_nt: TGTGCCAGCAGCGGGGGGCGAAAGGGATACAATGAGCAGTTCTTC
cdr3_aa: CASSGGRKGYNEQFF

v_call: TRBV19
d_call: TRBD1
j_call: TRBJ1-1
clone_size: once
cdr3_nt: TGTGCCAGTAGTTTCCGACAGGGAGGTACTGAAGCTTTCTTT
cdr3_aa: CASSFRQGGTEAFF

v_call: TRBV6-2/TRBV6-3
d_call: .
j_call: TRBJ2-1
clone_size: .
cdr3_nt: TGTGCCAGCAGTGATTTAGATGAGCAGTTCTTC
cdr3_aa: CASSDLDEQFF

v_call: TRBV5-6
d_call: .
j_call: TRBJ1-1
clone_size: .
cdr3_nt: TGTGCCAGCAGCACCGACTTCAGGGGTCTCACTGAAGCTTTCTTT
cdr3_aa: CASSTDFRGLTEAFF